Reported below is one T cell receptor beta chain. Its specificity is not known. This entry comes from a study of cytomegalovirus exposure and HLA in healthy donors. On the study more broadly: Most donors, just over 80% of more than 300 genotyped, fell in the Caucasian-associated ancestry cluster.

PCR primers comprised 60 Vbeta and 13 Jbeta primers. Profiled with immunoSEQ multiplex PCR; TCRdb holds only in-frame clones, not every one. This table holds 120,000 or so clones, about 80% found once. Study-wide results and limits: In a later analysis, productive TCRs from donors in an Asian-associated ancestry cluster reportedly carried fewer N-insertions than the cohort mean.

Germline CDR1 SGHDT, CDR2 YYEEEE. The length of the CDR3 is 13 residues. Sequencing was performed on PBMCs. The TCR originated in a human donor in good health. The V gene is TRBV5-6, the J gene TRBJ2-5, with no clear D. The J call may be mistaken, given a closer DNA end match to TRBJ2-7. The CDR3 is CASSYGFFYEQYF. CDR3 bases: TGTGCCAGCAGCTACGGTTTCTTCTACGAGCAGTACTTC.